Below, 13 T cell receptor beta chains from the same sample are listed, as sequenced in a study of metastatic and nonmetastatic thyroid tumors. TCRdb recomputed clones from the PCR reads via MiXCR. This sample has around 18,000 clones, with 30% to 40% found just once. Each patient came to thyroid surgery without any prior treatment (of any kind). The specimen was tumor tissue. The receptors stem from a female donor with papillary thyroid cancer or a benign thyroid nodule (not recorded which). Some clones in this sample may be carry-over from other donors' samples.

V gene TRBV20-1 combines with J gene TRBJ2-7, with D perhaps matching TRBD1 (6 bases). This CDR3 is 14 amino acids long. V lost 6 bases, J lost 5 bases, and 20 bases lay in between. The germline V gene has CDR1 DFQATT and CDR2 SNEGSKA (reference sequence). The CDR3 region is CSANEGHQDHEQYF. DNA for the CDR3: TGCAGTGCAAACGAGGGACACCAGGACCACGAGCAGTACTTC.

In its sample, this clone was seen a few times. The chain recombines TRBV6-4 with TRBJ2-1; TRBD2 agrees at 8 bases. V lost 2 bases, J lost 7 bases, and 7 bases stayed unmatched. This CDR3 contains 15 residues. The germline V gene encodes CDR1 MRHNA and CDR2 SNTAGT. CDR3: CASSDPGTSRNEQFF. DNA for the CDR3: TGTGCCAGCAGTGACCCTGGGACTAGTAGGAATGAGCAGTTCTTC.

This clone is medium-sized in the sample. The CDR3 region is CASSLRGVTEAFF. Written as DNA, the CDR3 is TGTGCCAGCAGCTTACGCGGCGTCACTGAAGCTTTCTTT. The rearrangement uses TRBV5-6 and TRBJ1-1; D call uncertain. Germline V CDR1 and CDR2: SGHDT, YYEEEE. Trimming cost V 2 bases and J 4 bases, with 9 bases left between them. CDR3 size: 13 residues. The full variable domain, in which reference TRBV5-6 and TRBJ1-1 provide the parts outside the CDR3, is DAGVTQSPTHLIKTRGQQVTLRCSPKSGHDTVSWYQQALGQGPQFIFQYYEEEERQRGNFPDRFSGHQFPNYSSELNVNALLLGDSALYLCASSLRGVTEAFFGQGTRLTVV.

The chain carries TRBV5-1 and TRBJ1-2, with TRBD1 matching 8 bases. The V and J ends lost 4 bases and 4 bases, in that order; junction bases with no gene match: 6. Germline V gene lookup returns CDR1 SGHRS and CDR2 YFSETQ. CDR3 length: 14 amino acids. CDR3 bases: TGCGCCAGCAGCACGGACAGGGATAGCTATGGCTACACCTTC. Protein product: CASSTDRDSYGYTF.

CDR3 DNA: TGTGCCTGGAGCCGACGGCTGGGGAATACTGAAGCTTTCTTT. Protein sequence: CAWSRRLGNTEAFF. V gene TRBV30 combines with J gene TRBJ1-1, with D unclear. There are 14 residues in the CDR3. Looked up from germline, CDR1 is GTSNPN and CDR2 is SVGIG (reference sequence). Trimming cost V 3 bases and J 5 bases, with 16 bases left between them. The entire variable domain, with the rest obtained from reference TRBV30 and TRBJ1-1, is as follows: SQTIHQWPATLVQPVGSPLSLECTVEGTSNPNLYWYRQAAGRGLQLLFYSVGIGQISSEVPQNLSASRPQDRQFILSSKKLLLSDSGFYLCAWSRRLGNTEAFFGQGTRLTVV.

The chain employs TRBV11-2 and TRBJ2-3, with D unresolved. The CDR3 extends over 19 amino acids. Germline V gene sequence: CDR1 SGHAT, CDR2 FQNNGV. Deletions cut 0 bases from V and 0 bases from J, with 19 bases between. The CDR3 region is CASSLDRGQPVISTDTQYF. In nucleotides, the CDR3 is TGTGCCAGCAGCTTAGATCGTGGTCAGCCCGTTATTAGCACAGATACGCAGTATTTT.

This clone was detected only a few times. This sequence joins TRBV6-4 and TRBJ1-4, with D maybe TRBD1 (6 bases). This CDR3 spans 16 amino acids. V dropped 0 bases and J dropped 7 bases, with 15 bases sitting between them. CDR1 is MRHNA, CDR2 SNTAGT, per germline. The CDR3 bases are TGTGCCAGCAGTGACTCAAAGGGGGGAAGGGTTGAAAAACTGTTTTTT. This gives the protein CASSDSKGGRVEKLFF.

This clone ranks as medium-sized. The chain uses TRBV7-8 and TRBJ1-2; unclear D gene. Germline assignment: CDR1 SGHVS and CDR2 FQNEAQ. The V end was cut by 5 bases, the J end by 1 base, with 14 bases between. This CDR3 has 15 amino acids. The CDR3 DNA is TGTGCCAGCAGCCCGCGGACGGGAGTTAACTATGGCTACACCTTC. Translating it yields CASSPRTGVNYGYTF.

In its sample, this clone is medium-sized. V is TRBV20-1 and J is TRBJ2-7; 7 nucleotides line up with TRBD2. Per germline, CDR1 DFQATT and CDR2 SNEGSKA (reference sequence). V lost 1 base to trimming and J lost 3 bases; unmatched junction nucleotides: 6. The CDR3 length is 14 residues. The chain's CDR3 is CSARGGGSGYEQYF. The CDR3 DNA sequence: TGCAGTGCTAGAGGTGGCGGGAGCGGCTACGAGCAGTACTTC.

Concerning this clone itself: The junction departs from germline at one end; a sequencing error may be responsible. The gene calls are TRBV5-1 and TRBJ2-3; the D gene is possibly TRBD1 (5 bases). There are 14 residues in the CDR3. Germline V CDR1 and CDR2: SGHRS, YFSETQ. The CDR3 DNA is TGCTCCAGCAGCTTGGGGCAGAGCACAGATACGCAGTATTTT. Encoded protein: CSSSLGQSTDTQYF.

This clone is judged medium-sized. V usage is TRBV20-1 and J usage is TRBJ1-2, with D hard to call. Trimming removed 0 bases from V and 2 bases from J, with 10 bases in between. The CDR3 extends over 14 amino acids. Germline values: CDR1 DFQATT, CDR2 SNEGSKA (reference sequence). DNA of the CDR3: TGCAGTGCTAGAGATGCGGTTGTGAACTATGGCTACACCTTC. Protein: CSARDAVVNYGYTF.

This clone was found a few times. The germline gene is not matched at one end of the junction; a read error may be the cause. This chain links TRBV2 with TRBJ2-5; TRBD2 matches 7 bases. The germline V gene encodes CDR1 SNHLY and CDR2 FYNNEI. The CDR3 sequence is 13 residues long. The CDR3 coding sequence is TGTGCCAGAAGTGAAGGACCCGGGGGGAACCAGTACTTC. This translates into CARSEGPGGNQYF. Using reference TRBV2 and TRBJ2-5 for the parts outside the CDR3, the full variable domain is EPEVTQTPSHQVTQMGQEVILRCVPISNHLYFYWYRQILGQKVEFLVSFYNNEISEKSEIFDDQFSVERPDGSNFTLKIRSTKLEDSAMYFCARSEGPGGNQYFGPGTRLLVL.

By its share, this clone is medium-sized. This sequence joins TRBV27 and TRBJ1-6, with D possibly being TRBD1 (5 bases). CDR3 size: 14 residues. The V gene lost 2 bases and the J gene lost 6 bases, with 8 bases spanning the gap. Germline V gene sequence: CDR1 MNHEY, CDR2 SMNVEV (reference sequence). This CDR3 reads CASSLIRGNSPLHF. The CDR3, as DNA: TGTGCCAGCAGTTTAATTAGGGGTAATTCACCCCTCCACTTT.